This TCR beta chain was recovered during a study of T-cell reconstitution after alpha-beta-depleted transplantation in children. The authors prepared the TCRbeta library with unique molecular identifiers. TCRdb called the PCR reads again in MiXCR, with one record for every CDR3 protein. This sample yields hundreds of thousands of distinct CDR3 sequences, of which roughly 10% are seen a single time; 2% to 2.5% belongs to the top ten. In this sample, this clonotype turned up many times. Its antigen remains unknown. Germline V gives CDR1 LGHDT, CDR2 YNNKEL (reference sequence). The CDR3 runs to 12 residues. V lost 1 base, J lost 12 bases, and 13 bases lay in between. Study-level results: When one year had passed after transplant, most T-cell counts and diversity came from newly produced T cells. From surviving recipient T cells and thymic progenitors came the high day-60 TCRbeta diversity observed in some patients. Several hundred expanded graft clones reportedly supplied alpha-beta T cells about two months after transplant.

The sequences come from PBMCs, collected before TCRalphabeta/CD19-depleted stem cell transplant. This sequence originates from a child under 10 years old with inherited bone marrow failure, due to receive a stem cell transplant. V gene TRBV3-1 combines with J gene TRBJ2-7, with D possibly matching TRBD2 (5 bases). This chain's CDR3 is CASSQVGGGMYF. DNA of the CDR3: TGTGCCAGCAGCCAAGTTGGCGGAGGAATGTACTTC.